Sequencing of this TCR beta chain was carried out in a study of tumor-infiltrating lymphocytes in primary liver carcinoma. The CDR3 runs 17 residues. Germline V gene sequence: CDR1 SGHAT, CDR2 FQNNGV. Many counts were recorded for this clonotype. A much larger clone sits a single nucleotide away, making a read error possible. The authors made TCR beta cDNA from around 500 ng total RNA with a constant-region primer. Slightly modified ARM-PCR with three nested multiplex PCR rounds yielded TCR beta libraries. The study ran its first two PCR rounds for approximately 10 cycles each, using TRBV1-TRBV30 forward primers and a C-beta reverse primer. TCRdb called the multiplex PCR reads again in MiXCR, with one record for every CDR3 protein. Altogether about 210,000 distinct CDR3 sequences are present, 65% being singletons, with the ten largest covering around 7.1%. Germline DNA was also extracted, and blood RNA was taken from unsorted whole blood.

What was sequenced was peripheral blood. J is TRBJ2-1 and V is TRBV11-2, with D possibly matching TRBD2 (5 bases). This receptor was identified in a woman in her fifties or sixties with primary liver carcinoma and hepatitis B virus infection. CDR3 in DNA: TGTGTCAGCAGCTCCTTCAGCGGCAGAACATCCTACAATGAGCAGTTCTTC. Its translation: CVSSSFSGRTSYNEQFF.